A selection of T cell receptor beta chains follows, all from one sample in a study of blood T cell repertoires in COVID-19. TCRdb's table, derived via immunoSEQ multiplex PCR, lists solely in-frame clones and lacks some. The table records around 67,000 clones, about 68% of them present only once. Source material: peripheral blood. These receptors were obtained from a woman aged 65 to 85 with acute or convalescent COVID-19. Both conserved end residues are part of each CDR3. Each record gives: J gene, clone size, D gene, CDR3 length, V gene, CDR3 DNA, CDR3 protein. A D gene is named only where the DNA matches it firmly. Rows give clone size only sometimes, using once, few, many, or a class for an expanded clone.

>TRBJ1-2|NA|NA|16|TRBV6-1
TGTGCCAGCAGTGAAGTGGGTGGGGCCTGGGGCTATGGCTACACCTTC
CASSEVGGAWGYGYTF
>TRBJ1-3|NA|TRBD1|17|TRBV27
TGTGCCAGCAGTCCCGGGACAGGGGGTCAATCTGGAAACACCATATATTTT
CASSPGTGGQSGNTIYF
>TRBJ2-5|NA|TRBD1|17|TRBV2
TGTGCCAGCCTCCGAGGGACAGGGGGCGTTGAACAAGAGACCCAGTACTTC
CASLRGTGGVEQETQYF
>TRBJ1-1|NA|TRBD1|14|TRBV19
TGTGCCAGTATCGACCGGGACAGGAACACTGAAGCTTTCTTT
CASIDRDRNTEAFF
>TRBJ1-1|NA|TRBD1|14|TRBV6-5
TGTGCCAGCAGTTACGCGACAGGGAGAACTAAAGCTTTCTTT
CASSYATGRTKAFF
>TRBJ2-7|few|TRBD1|14|TRBV7-2
TGTGCCAGCAGCCCAGGGGGTAGCTCCTACGAGCAGTACTTC
CASSPGGSSYEQYF
>TRBJ1-1|NA|NA|15|TRBV27
TGTGCCAGCAGTTTAAGTCCGGGGGGCCTGACTGAAGCTTTCTTT
CASSLSPGGLTEAFF
>TRBJ2-1|NA|TRBD2|19|TRBV11-2
TGTGCCAGCAGCATGGGGATTAGCGGGGGGGCCTGGTCCTACAATGAGCAGTTCTTC
CASSMGISGGAWSYNEQFF
>TRBJ1-1|few|NA|14|TRBV4-1
TGCGCCAGCAGCCCCAAGGCGGGGAACACTGAAGCTTTCTTT
CASSPKAGNTEAFF
>TRBJ1-1|NA|TRBD1|14|TRBV5-1
TGCGCCAGCAGCGACCGCAGGGGGATCACTGAAGCTTTCTTT
CASSDRRGITEAFF
>TRBJ1-2|NA|NA|12|TRBV5-5
TGTGCCAGCAGCTTGAACACCTATGGCTACACCTTC
CASSLNTYGYTF
>TRBJ2-2|few|TRBD1|15|TRBV5-8
TGTGCCAGCAGCTTGGGGACAGGGTTCACCGGGGAGCTGTTTTTT
CASSLGTGFTGELFF
>TRBJ2-7|few|NA|16|TRBV6-2/TRBV6-3
TGTGCCAGCAGTTACTCGAGGGCAGAGATACTCTACGAGCAGTACTTC
CASSYSRAEILYEQYF
>TRBJ2-2|NA|NA|17|TRBV18
TGTGCCAGCTCACCAATTGGCTCCAGGACACTACCCGGGGAGCTGTTTTTT
CASSPIGSRTLPGELFF
>TRBJ1-5|few|TRBD1|15|TRBV2
TGTGCCAGCGGAGGAGGAGGGGGCATCAATCAGCCCCAGCATTTT
CASGGGGGINQPQHF
>TRBJ2-3|NA|NA|15|TRBV11-2
TGTGCCAGCAGCTCCCTTGTCAGGGGCACAGATACGCAGTATTTT
CASSSLVRGTDTQYF
>TRBJ1-1|NA|NA|15|TRBV10-3
TGTGCCACCTTCGGGGGGGCAGATAAAGGCTCTGAAGCTTTCTTT
CATFGGADKGSEAFF
>TRBJ1-1|NA|TRBD1|13|TRBV29-1
TGCAGCGTTGATAGAGGACAGGGGACTGAAGCTTTCTTT
CSVDRGQGTEAFF